The 30 T cell receptor beta chains reported below all come from one sample, sequenced in a study of identical twins. TCRdb passed the 5' RACE reads through MiXCR, listing each CDR3 protein once. The sample consists of a few hundred thousand distinct CDR3 sequences, around a tenth of them appearing once. The sample was also linked to a second study, of yellow fever vaccine responses in identical twins.

Sequences were obtained from PBMCs. All receptors come from a young woman in good health.

The J gene is TRBJ2-2, the V gene TRBV30, with TRBD1 matching 10 bases. Per the germline V gene, CDR1 is GTSNPN and CDR2 is SVGIG (reference sequence). The CDR3 runs 14 residues. J was trimmed by 2 bases and V by 5 bases; bases with no gene match: 2. The CDR3 loop reads CAWGDRGNTGELFF. The DNA for the CDR3 is TGTGCCTGGGGGGACAGGGGTAACACCGGGGAGCTGTTTTTT.

This chain connects TRBV5-1 to TRBJ2-5; no clear D gene. Germline lookup yields CDR1 SGHRS and CDR2 YFSETQ. The germline V and J ends were trimmed by 1 base and 1 base, with 8 bases remaining between them. The CDR3 runs to 14 residues. CDR3 bases: TGCGCCAGCAGCTTGAATCCGCCCCAAGAGACCCAGTACTTC. It encodes CASSLNPPQETQYF.

This clonotype showed up many times. This chain links TRBV4-3 with TRBJ2-6; no definite D call. This CDR3 comprises 16 residues. V was clipped by 4 bases and J by 0 bases, with 10 bases between them. In germline, CDR1 is LGHNA, CDR2 YSLEER. The CDR3 loop is CASSPDQSSGANVLTF. The CDR3 bases are TGCGCCAGCAGCCCCGACCAAAGCTCTGGGGCCAACGTCCTGACTTTC.

In its sample, this clonotype was seen a few times. The V and J genes are TRBV6-2 or TRBV6-3 and TRBJ2-1; 9 positions agree with TRBD2. From germline, CDR1 is MNHEY and CDR2 SVGEGT. This CDR3 region has 14 residues. J gave up 5 bases and V 8 bases, and 7 bases lay outside the gene matches. This chain's CDR3 is CASRRSGRNNEQFF. The DNA of the CDR3 is TGTGCCAGCCGAAGAAGCGGGAGGAACAATGAGCAGTTCTTC.

This clonotype was seen ten or more times. The rearrangement uses TRBV13 and TRBJ2-1; D might be TRBD1 (6 bases). The germline V and J ends were trimmed by 1 base and 7 bases, with 14 bases remaining between them. CDR1 is PRHDT and CDR2 is FYEKMQ in the germline V gene (reference sequence). This CDR3 has 15 residues. The CDR3 sequence: CASSLEGHVINEQFF. CDR3 in DNA: TGTGCCAGCAGCTTAGAGGGACATGTAATTAATGAGCAGTTCTTC.

Ten or more counts support this clonotype. This chain joins TRBV5-7 and TRBJ2-3; D not resolved. TRBV5-7 is an open reading frame whose function is uncertain. CDR3 size: 17 residues. V was pared by 0 bases and J by 2 bases, with 16 bases between. CDR3 in amino acids: CASSLEGGRPFTDTQYF. Here the CDR3 DNA reads TGTGCCAGCAGCTTGGAAGGCGGCAGACCTTTCACAGATACGCAGTATTTT.

This clonotype was seen only a few times. Germline and junction disagree at one end, which may indicate a read error. This rearrangement joins TRBV4-2 to TRBJ2-1, with D perhaps being TRBD1 or TRBD2 (5 bases each). CDR1 is LGHNA, CDR2 YNFKEQ, per germline. The CDR3 has 13 amino acids. CDR3 protein: CASSQDHGGEEFF. In DNA, the CDR3 is TGTGCCAGCAGCCAAGATCATGGGGGTGAGGAGTTCTTC.

This chain links TRBV10-3 with TRBJ2-1; D may be TRBD1 (6 bases). The germline gives CDR1 ENHRY, CDR2 SYGVKD. The CDR3 runs 17 residues. Between the trimmed V and J ends, which lost 3 bases and 0 bases, there was a span of 15 bases. The CDR3 DNA reads TGTGCCATCAGTGATCCCACAGGGTTAGGCTCCTACAATGAGCAGTTCTTC. Protein sequence: CAISDPTGLGSYNEQFF.

This chain connects TRBV18 to TRBJ2-1, with D possibly being TRBD1 (5 bases). Germline assignment: CDR1 KGHSH and CDR2 LQKENI. Trimming left V 3 bases short and J 0 bases short, with 12 bases between. The length of the CDR3 is 16 residues. CDR3: CASSPETASSYNEQFF. CDR3 coding DNA: TGTGCCAGCTCACCGGAGACAGCTAGCTCCTACAATGAGCAGTTCTTC.

The chain recombines TRBV3-1 with TRBJ1-6, with 7 positions matching TRBD1. CDR1 and CDR2 from the germline V gene are LGHDT and YNNKEL (reference sequence). The CDR3 is 16 residues long. V dropped 1 base and J dropped 6; count of bases not matched to a gene: 6. The chain's CDR3 is CASSQATGTVNSPLHF. For the CDR3, the DNA is TGTGCCAGCAGCCAAGCTACCGGGACAGTTAATTCACCCCTCCACTTT.

In its sample, this clonotype was seen many times. The rearrangement links TRBV12-3 or TRBV12-4 to TRBJ1-6, with 9 bases matching TRBD1. The CDR3 runs 14 residues. Trimming removed 6 bases from V and 6 bases from J; junction bases left unmatched: 3. The chain's CDR3 is CASSGTGRNSPLHF. CDR3 sequence (DNA): TGTGCCAGCAGCGGGACAGGGCGTAATTCACCCCTCCACTTT.

This clonotype has only a few counts. The chain carries TRBV11-2 and TRBJ1-1; D is unresolved. Germline assignment: CDR1 SGHAT and CDR2 FQNNGV. Trimming cost V 5 bases and J 6 bases, with 19 bases left between them. The length of the CDR3 is 15 residues. The CDR3 sequence is CASSPTIDLGAEAFF. Here the CDR3 DNA reads TGTGCCAGCAGCCCGACGATAGACCTTGGGGCTGAAGCTTTCTTT.

This clonotype was recorded many times. V and J are TRBV5-1 and TRBJ2-4; 7 nucleotides line up with TRBD2. The CDR3 covers 15 residues. Trimming at V came to 4 bases and at J to 4 bases, leaving 8 bases not matched to a gene. Germline values: CDR1 SGHRS, CDR2 YFSETQ. CDR3 sequence: CASSPSAGGKNIQYF. The CDR3 nucleotides are TGCGCCAGCAGCCCCAGCGCCGGGGGGAAAAACATTCAGTACTTC.

In this sample, this clonotype turned up a few times. The V and J genes are TRBV19 and TRBJ2-2; tentative D call: TRBD2 (7 bases). Germline-derived CDR1 and CDR2 are LNHDA and SQIVND (reference sequence). Trimming took 3 bases from V and 7 from J, leaving 15 bases between them. The CDR3 runs to 15 residues. The CDR3 DNA is TGTGCCAGTAGTATCTACTCGGGGGGCAACGGGGAGCTGTTTTTT. Protein product: CASSIYSGGNGELFF.

This clonotype was detected ten times or more. V gene TRBV6-2 or TRBV6-3 combines with J gene TRBJ2-1, with TRBD2 identical over 10 bases. The CDR3 is made up of 14 amino acids. Trimming at V came to 6 bases and at J to 4 bases, leaving 3 bases not matched to a gene. The germline V gene encodes CDR1 MNHEY and CDR2 SVGEGT. The CDR3 loop is CASSRTSGYNEQFF. The CDR3 DNA sequence: TGTGCCAGCAGCCGGACTAGCGGATACAATGAGCAGTTCTTC.

The chain couples TRBV5-5 to TRBJ2-7; 7 bases align to TRBD2. V lost 1 base and J lost 3; bases outside the gene matches: 4. Germline loops: CDR1 SGHKS, CDR2 YYEKEE (reference sequence). The CDR3 has 14 residues. The CDR3 loop reads CASSLLLAVYEQYF. For the CDR3, the DNA is TGTGCCAGCAGCTTGCTCCTAGCGGTCTACGAGCAGTACTTC.

The rearrangement links TRBV28 to TRBJ1-3; 8 bases agree with TRBD1. The V gene's germline CDR1 is MDHEN and CDR2 SYDVKM. The CDR3 has 16 amino acids. J was trimmed by 6 bases and V by 4 bases; bases with no gene match: 11. CDR3 DNA sequence: TGTGCCAGCAGTTCCCCCGCCGGGACAGGCAAAAACACCATATATTTT. Translating it yields CASSSPAGTGKNTIYF.

This clonotype came up a few times. V is TRBV6-4 and J is TRBJ2-7, with D perhaps TRBD2 (6 bases). This CDR3 contains 15 residues. Germline V gene data show CDR1 as MRHNA and CDR2 as SNTAGT. V was pared by 6 bases and J by 5 bases, with 20 bases between. The CDR3 loop reads CASSPGLRGFDEQYF. The CDR3 DNA sequence: TGTGCCAGCAGCCCGGGACTCCGAGGGTTCGACGAGCAGTACTTC.

In this sample, this clonotype turned up once. The chain recombines TRBV4-1 with TRBJ2-7; 13 nucleotides align to TRBD2. The CDR3 loop spans 16 amino acids. Trimming removed 4 bases from V and 6 bases from J; junction bases left unmatched: 9. CDR1 is MGHRA, CDR2 YSYEKL, per germline. CDR3 DNA: TGCGCCAGCAGCCGAGGGACTAGCGGGATCTCCCTCGAGCAGTACTTC. It yields the protein CASSRGTSGISLEQYF.

V is TRBV15 and J is TRBJ2-7; D unclear. This CDR3 spans 13 amino acids. Trimming removed 0 bases at V and 3 bases at J, with 6 bases between. The germline gives CDR1 LNHNV, CDR2 YYDKDF (reference sequence). The CDR3 nucleotides are TGTGCCACCAGCAGAGACCAGATCTACGAGCAGTACTTC. This sequence encodes CATSRDQIYEQYF. The full variable domain, with the rest looked up from reference TRBV15 and TRBJ2-7, is DAMVIQNPRYQVTQFGKPVTLSCSQTLNHNVMYWYQQKSSQAPKLLFHYYDKDFNNEADTPDNFQSRRPNTSFCFLDIRSPGLGDTAMYLCATSRDQIYEQYFGPGTRLTVT.

The gene calls are TRBV7-2 and TRBJ2-7, with 8 nucleotides matching TRBD2. This CDR3 spans 15 amino acids. Germline V CDR1 and CDR2: SGHTA, FQGNSA. Trimming cost V 5 bases and J 3 bases; bases outside gene matches: 9. CDR3 protein: CASSATSGQFYEQYF. CDR3 bases: TGTGCCAGCAGCGCCACTAGCGGACAATTCTACGAGCAGTACTTC.

The V gene is TRBV29-1, the J gene TRBJ2-7; no reliable D call. The CDR3 is 15 amino acids. The germline V gene encodes CDR1 SQVTM and CDR2 ANQGSEA. V was cut by 4 bases and J by 2 bases, with 18 bases left in between. CDR3 coding DNA: TGCAGCGTTGGAGTATGGGTAGGAAATACCTACGAGCAGTACTTC. Translation gives CSVGVWVGNTYEQYF.

This clonotype was counted at least ten times. The genes are TRBV6-5 and TRBJ2-1; the match to TRBD2 covers 9 bases. Germline lookup yields CDR1 MNHEY and CDR2 SVGAGI. The CDR3 has 16 residues. V shed 4 bases and J 8 bases; nucleotides not matched to a gene: 12. The DNA for the CDR3 is TGTGCCAGCAGTTCTTCCTTGGGGACTAGCTTAGATGAGCAGTTCTTC. Protein: CASSSSLGTSLDEQFF.

This clonotype was recorded a few times. This sequence joins TRBV7-9 and TRBJ2-3, with 8 bases that match TRBD1. Germline V CDR1 and CDR2: SEHNR, FQNEAQ (reference sequence). The CDR3 is 16 residues long. V trimming: 5 bases; J trimming: 0 bases; junction bases outside the gene matches: 7. The CDR3 DNA reads TGTGCCAGCAGCCGTTCCCGACAGGGGAGCACAGATACGCAGTATTTT. Translating it yields CASSRSRQGSTDTQYF.

This clonotype has more than one count but fewer than ten. The chain has TRBV30 and TRBJ2-1; D unresolved. The germline gives CDR1 GTSNPN, CDR2 SVGIG (reference sequence). The CDR3 runs 11 residues. The V end was cut by 1 base, the J end by 8 bases, with 6 bases between. CDR3 in DNA: TGTGCCTGGAGTGGGGTGTATGAGCAGTTCTTC. This sequence encodes CAWSGVYEQFF. The complete variable domain, with remaining parts taken from reference TRBV30 and TRBJ2-1, reads SQTIHQWPATLVQPVGSPLSLECTVEGTSNPNLYWYRQAAGRGLQLLFYSVGIGQISSEVPQNLSASRPQDRQFILSSKKLLLSDSGFYLCAWSGVYEQFFGPGTRLTVL.

The chain couples TRBV20-1 to TRBJ2-3; D may be TRBD1 or TRBD2 (5 bases each). This CDR3 is 16 amino acids long. V lost 8 bases and J 2 bases, leaving 23 bases between the germline ends. CDR1 and CDR2 from the germline V gene are DFQATT and SNEGSKA (reference sequence). The CDR3 DNA is TGCAGTTTCTGGGACCTACTTCACCAGCCCACAGATACGCAGTATTTT. Translated: CSFWDLLHQPTDTQYF.

The chain links TRBV20-1 to TRBJ2-5, with TRBD2 identical over 9 bases. Per germline, CDR1 DFQATT and CDR2 SNEGSKA (reference sequence). The CDR3 contains 17 residues. V gave up 5 bases and J gave up 7 bases; unmatched junction bases: 20. The CDR3: CSAGGPLAGGSRGTQYF. The CDR3 DNA reads as TGCAGTGCTGGGGGACCTCTGGCGGGAGGGTCCCGGGGGACCCAGTACTTC.

This clonotype was seen more than once but under ten times. V and J are TRBV6-5 and TRBJ2-2; D remains unclear. V was clipped by 0 bases and J by 4 bases, with 9 bases between them. Germline-derived CDR1 and CDR2 are MNHEY and SVGAGI. This CDR3 is 15 amino acids long. The CDR3 is CASSYSWLATGELFF. DNA for the CDR3: TGTGCCAGCAGTTACTCGTGGTTGGCCACCGGGGAGCTGTTTTTT.

Points on this clonotype: Compared with germline, one end of the junction differs, possibly owing to a read error. The chain carries TRBV30 and TRBJ2-5, with 7 bases that match TRBD2. Germline V gene data show CDR1 as GTSNPN and CDR2 as SVGIG (reference sequence). The CDR3 consists of 13 residues. The CDR3 DNA follows: TGTGCCTGGCAGGCCGCCGGACTAGGGACCCCGTACTTC. Its translation: CAWQAAGLGTPYF.

Ten or more counts support this clonotype. The V call is TRBV7-2, the J call TRBJ2-1; 8 nucleotides align to TRBD1. This CDR3 spans 19 amino acids. Germline loops: CDR1 SGHTA, CDR2 FQGNSA. J lost 0 bases, V lost 0 bases, and 10 bases had no gene match. The CDR3 region has the DNA TGTGCCAGCAGCTTAGCGGGACAGGCTACCCGAAGCTCCTACAATGAGCAGTTCTTC. This sequence encodes CASSLAGQATRSSYNEQFF.